These 26 T cell receptor beta chains were all obtained from the same sample, sequenced in a study of blood T cell repertoires in COVID-19. Clones were read by immunoSEQ multiplex PCR, and TCRdb kept only the in-frame ones, dropping some. The sample has around 60,000 clones, 80% to 90% seen once. The sequencing sample was made of peripheral blood. Receptors originate from a man in his forties with acute or convalescent COVID-19.

This rearrangement joins TRBV18 to TRBJ2-2; D gene unclear. V was clipped by 2 bases and J by 0 bases, with 10 bases between them. The CDR3 extends over 16 amino acids. Germline loops: CDR1 KGHSH, CDR2 LQKENI. The CDR3 nucleotides read TGTGCCAGCTCACCAAATTTGGCAACGAACACCGGGGAGCTGTTTTTT. Amino acid sequence: CASSPNLATNTGELFF.

The chain combines TRBV19 with TRBJ2-3; 9 bases map to TRBD2. Germline trimming cut 4 bases from V and 3 bases from J; bases unmatched to any gene: 5. The CDR3 contains 15 residues. CDR1 and CDR2 from the germline V gene are LNHDA and SQIVND (reference sequence). CDR3 DNA sequence: TGTGCCAGTAGTAGCGGGGGGGCCGGAACAGATACGCAGTATTTT. Protein sequence: CASSSGGAGTDTQYF. Full variable domain (missing parts from reference TRBV19 and TRBJ2-3): DGGITQSPKYLFRKEGQNVTLSCEQNLNHDAMYWYRQDPGQGLRLIYYSQIVNDFQKGDIAEGYSVSREKKESFPLTVTSAQKNPTAFYLCASSSGGAGTDTQYFGPGTRLTVL.

In nucleotides, the CDR3 is TGTGCCAGCAGTCGCCGGGACAGGGTATCTGAAGCTTTCTTT. Its protein product is CASSRRDRVSEAFF. V and J are TRBV7-8 and TRBJ1-1, with 9 positions matching TRBD1. The CDR3 contains 14 residues. The V and J ends lost 6 bases and 6 bases, in that order; junction bases with no gene match: 8. Germline loops: CDR1 SGHVS, CDR2 FQNEAQ.

The chain combines TRBV11-2 with TRBJ1-2, with a possible D match to TRBD1 (5 bases). Germline values: CDR1 SGHAT, CDR2 FQNNGV. Trimming cost V 4 bases and J 4 bases, with 10 bases left between them. The CDR3 has 13 residues. The CDR3: CASSSTGSYGYTF. CDR3 bases: TGTGCCAGCAGCTCTACAGGATCCTATGGCTACACCTTC.

V is TRBV11-3 and J is TRBJ2-7; no reliable D call. Trimming removed 5 bases from V and 6 bases from J, with 11 bases in between. The CDR3 is 12 amino acids. Germline V gives CDR1 SGHNT, CDR2 YENEEA. The CDR3 sequence is CASSPNTGEQYF. Here the CDR3 DNA reads TGTGCCAGCAGCCCAAATACGGGCGAGCAGTACTTC.

The CDR3 sequence is CASSMRGQPQHF. DNA for the CDR3: TGTGCCAGTAGTATGCGGGGACAGCCCCAGCATTTT. V gene TRBV19 combines with J gene TRBJ1-5; D unresolved. The germline V gene encodes CDR1 LNHDA and CDR2 SQIVND (reference sequence). The CDR3 consists of 12 residues. V gave up 3 bases and J gave up 7 bases, with 7 bases separating them.

The chain carries TRBV5-1 and TRBJ1-4, with 8 bases identical to TRBD1. CDR3 size: 14 residues. Germline assignment: CDR1 SGHRS and CDR2 YFSETQ. V shed 4 bases and J 7 bases; nucleotides not matched to a gene: 6. This CDR3 is CASSLRTGSEKLFF. For the CDR3, the DNA is TGCGCCAGCAGCCTTCGGACAGGGTCTGAAAAACTGTTTTTT. Looking up the rest from reference TRBV5-1 and TRBJ1-4 gives the full variable domain: KAGVTQTPRYLIKTRGQQVTLSCSPISGHRSVSWYQQTPGQGLQFLFEYFSETQRNKGNFPGRFSGRQFSNSRSEMNVSTLELGDSALYLCASSLRTGSEKLFFGSGTQLSVL.

This clone was detected a few times. The V and J genes are TRBV19 and TRBJ1-5; tentative D call: TRBD1 (6 bases). V was cut by 5 bases and J by 4 bases, with 15 bases left in between. The V gene's germline CDR1 is LNHDA and CDR2 SQIVND (reference sequence). CDR3 length equals 15 residues. DNA of the CDR3: TGTGCCAGTAGTGTGGGGGCGGCAGGGAATCAGCCCCAGCATTTT. It specifies CASSVGAAGNQPQHF.

V gene TRBV7-2 combines with J gene TRBJ1-1; D is unresolved. V lost 2 bases, J lost 10 bases, and 14 bases lay in between. The CDR3 length is 13 residues. The germline CDR1 and CDR2 sequences are SGHTA and FQGNSA. This CDR3 reads CASSLSQHTGAFF. CDR3 nucleotide sequence: TGTGCCAGCAGCTTAAGCCAGCATACGGGAGCTTTCTTT.

This clone was observed a handful of times. V is TRBV6-6 and J is TRBJ1-3; D remains unclear. Per the germline V gene, CDR1 is MNHNY and CDR2 is SVGAGI (reference sequence). V was cut by 0 bases and J by 0 bases, with 6 bases left in between. The CDR3 contains 15 residues. CDR3 residues: CASSYSPDSGNTIYF. In nucleotides, the CDR3 is TGTGCCAGCAGTTACTCCCCAGACTCTGGAAACACCATATATTTT.

The chain is built from TRBV29-1 and TRBJ1-2; D unclear. The ends were cut back, 7 bases at V and 0 bases at J, with 12 bases in the middle. The CDR3 has 13 residues. Per the germline V gene, CDR1 is SQVTM and CDR2 is ANQGSEA. The CDR3 coding sequence is TGCAGCGGCGGCAGTGGAGCTAACTATGGCTACACCTTC. This sequence encodes CSGGSGANYGYTF.

The chain is built from TRBV5-1 and TRBJ2-5; 11 bases fit TRBD2. With V trimmed by 0 bases and J by 2 bases, 3 bases remained unmatched. Germline V gene lookup returns CDR1 SGHRS and CDR2 YFSETQ. This CDR3 has 16 amino acids. This CDR3 reads CASSLDTSGGQETQYF. The CDR3 DNA reads as TGCGCCAGCAGCTTGGATACTAGCGGGGGACAAGAGACCCAGTACTTC.

The rearrangement links TRBV7-9 to TRBJ2-5, with 11 bases fitting TRBD1. Germline V CDR1 and CDR2: SEHNR, FQNEAQ (reference sequence). The CDR3 spans 15 residues. V lost 5 bases, J lost 5 bases, and 7 bases stayed unmatched. The CDR3 region has the DNA TGTGCCAGCAGCCACGGACAGGGGGCTTGGGAGACCCAGTACTTC. It codes for CASSHGQGAWETQYF.

CDR3 sequence reads: CASSQDGPQPQHF. In nucleotides, the CDR3 is TGCGCCAGCAGCCAAGATGGCCCACAGCCCCAGCATTTT. The chain employs TRBV4-1 and TRBJ1-5; D unresolved. Per the germline V gene, CDR1 is MGHRA and CDR2 is YSYEKL. V lost 0 bases and J 7 bases, leaving 7 bases between the germline ends. The CDR3 totals 13 residues.

The V call is TRBV7-7, the J call TRBJ2-2; TRBD2 aligns across 8 bases. Germline assignment: CDR1 SSHAT and CDR2 FNYEAQ (reference sequence). This CDR3 is built from 13 residues. CDR3 protein: CASRRGGTGELFF. The CDR3 DNA reads as TGTGCATCGCGACGGGGGGGCACCGGGGAGCTGTTTTTT.

This chain uses TRBV12-3 or TRBV12-4 with TRBJ2-2, with a possible D match to TRBD1 (5 bases). CDR3 size: 13 residues. Trimming shortened V by 1 base and J by 6 bases, and 6 bases separated the two germline ends. CDR3 loop: CASSLEGAGELFF. The CDR3 region has the DNA TGTGCCAGCAGTTTAGAAGGGGCCGGGGAGCTGTTTTTT.

This clone has a handful of counts. The chain uses TRBV2 and TRBJ1-1; no definite D call. The length of the CDR3 is 13 residues. The germline V and J ends were trimmed by 7 bases and 3 bases, with 12 bases remaining between them. Germline assignment: CDR1 SNHLY and CDR2 FYNNEI. The DNA of the CDR3 is TGTGCCAGCACTGTACACATGGACACTGAAGCTTTCTTT. This codes for CASTVHMDTEAFF.

This clone was counted once. The chain is built from TRBV30 and TRBJ1-1; D perhaps matches TRBD1 (6 bases). Germline V lookup: CDR1 GTSNPN, CDR2 SVGIG (reference sequence). V lost 0 bases and J lost 6, with 8 bases in between. The CDR3 consists of 12 residues. The CDR3 region has the DNA TGTGCCTGGAGTGTAAAGGGGGCTGAAGCTTTCTTT. Translated, it gives CAWSVKGAEAFF.

This clone was seen a single time. The rearrangement joins TRBV2 to TRBJ1-6; D gene ambiguous. CDR1 and CDR2 (germline): SNHLY, FYNNEI. The CDR3 length is 15 residues. V dropped 4 bases and J dropped 8 bases, with 15 bases sitting between them. The CDR3 nucleotides read TGTGCCAGCAGTGGAGACCCGAGAGGAGATTCACCCCTCCACTTT. It codes for CASSGDPRGDSPLHF.

This clone was counted a few times. The gene calls are TRBV23-1 and TRBJ1-2; 8 nucleotides line up with TRBD1. TRBV23-1 is reported as an ORF; its role is uncertain. The trim removed 3 bases at V and 5 bases at J, leaving 5 bases unmatched. CDR3 length equals 14 residues. The CDR3 nucleotides read TGCGCCAGCAGTCACCCAGACAGGGGTTATGGCTACACCTTC. Translating it yields CASSHPDRGYGYTF.

This clone was recorded only once. The chain is built from TRBV19 and TRBJ2-2, with TRBD2 matching over 7 bases. The trim removed 10 bases at V and 5 bases at J, leaving 13 bases unmatched. CDR1 LNHDA and CDR2 SQIVND come from the germline V gene (reference sequence). CDR3 length: 15 residues. The CDR3 nucleotides are TGTGCCACTCACTTAGGGGAGGGGCGGACCGGGGAGCTGTTTTTT. This codes for CATHLGEGRTGELFF.

In this sample, this clone turned up a few times. The V call is TRBV10-3, the J call TRBJ1-5; D gene unclear. Looked up from germline, CDR1 is ENHRY and CDR2 is SYGVKD. CDR3 length: 12 amino acids. V lost 9 bases to trimming and J lost 0 bases, with 6 bases between them. The CDR3 region has the DNA TGTGCCATACGCGATAGCAATCAGCCCCAGCATTTT. Translating gives CAIRDSNQPQHF.

The chain couples TRBV7-9 to TRBJ2-2; D gene ambiguous. Trimming stripped 2 bases from V and 4 bases from J, with 14 bases between. The CDR3 contains 16 residues. CDR1 and CDR2 (germline): SEHNR, FQNEAQ (reference sequence). The DNA for the CDR3 is TGTGCCAGCAGCTTATACGCGAGGTGGAGCACCGGGGAGCTGTTTTTT. Protein product: CASSLYARWSTGELFF.

The chain is built from TRBV2 and TRBJ1-2; D is unresolved. This CDR3 spans 12 amino acids. The V gene lost 1 base and the J gene lost 6 bases, with 6 bases spanning the gap. The V gene's germline CDR1 is SNHLY and CDR2 FYNNEI. The CDR3 DNA reads as TGTGCCAGCAGTGAAGTTCAAAATGGCTACACCTTC. Translated, it gives CASSEVQNGYTF.

The chain joins TRBV4-1 to TRBJ2-3, with 9 bases aligning to TRBD2. In germline, CDR1 is MGHRA, CDR2 YSYEKL. Trimming removed 2 bases from V and 6 bases from J; junction bases left unmatched: 3. This CDR3 is 14 amino acids long. The CDR3 is CASSQLAGSDTQYF. The CDR3 nucleotides are TGCGCCAGCAGCCAACTAGCGGGGTCGGATACGCAGTATTTT.

The sample holds a few counts of this clone. The chain links TRBV29-1 to TRBJ1-2; 8 bases map to TRBD1. Germline lookup yields CDR1 SQVTM and CDR2 ANQGSEA. This CDR3 region has 13 residues. After removal of 4 bases from V and 8 bases from J, the junction contained 9 bases not matched to a gene. CDR3: CSVGTDRAGGYTF. CDR3 nucleotides: TGCAGCGTTGGGACGGACAGGGCGGGCGGCTACACCTTC.